The 10 T cell receptor beta chains below come from one sample, sequenced in a study of shared clonotypes between healthy human individuals. Sequencing used immunoSEQ multiplex PCR; TCRdb keeps in-frame clones, though not all of them. This table has roughly 1.5 million clones, around 98% appearing once. Sequenced input: naive CD4+ T cells sorted from blood. The subset is: CD45RA+ positively selected. These receptor sequences come from a man aged 30 to 45 in good health.

The chain joins TRBV18 to TRBJ1-5; weak D call: TRBD1 (5 bases). CDR3 length: 13 residues. Trimming left V 8 bases short and J 4 bases short, with 12 bases between. CDR1 and CDR2 from the germline V gene are KGHSH and LQKENI. The CDR3 here is CASRREGNQPQHF. The CDR3 nucleotides are TGTGCCAGCCGGCGTGAGGGGAATCAGCCCCAGCATTTT.

This chain connects TRBV2 to TRBJ2-3; 8 bases are shared with TRBD1. The CDR3 runs 14 residues. V trimming: 6 bases; J trimming: 0 bases; junction bases outside the gene matches: 2. The germline V gene has CDR1 SNHLY and CDR2 FYNNEI. CDR3 nucleotide sequence: TGTGCCAGCAGCGACAGGGGCAGCACAGATACGCAGTATTTT. Protein sequence: CASSDRGSTDTQYF.

This clone appeared a single time. The V and J genes are TRBV2 and TRBJ1-3, with D perhaps matching TRBD1 (5 bases). Between the trimmed V and J ends, which lost 6 bases and 2 bases, there was a span of 5 bases. This CDR3 contains 12 residues. Looked up from germline, CDR1 is SNHLY and CDR2 is FYNNEI. DNA for the CDR3: TGTGCCAGCAGCAGGGCTGGAAACACCATATATTTT. This codes for CASSRAGNTIYF. Drawing the rest from reference TRBV2 and TRBJ1-3, the complete variable domain is EPEVTQTPSHQVTQMGQEVILRCVPISNHLYFYWYRQILGQKVEFLVSFYNNEISEKSEIFDDQFSVERPDGSNFTLKIRSTKLEDSAMYFCASSRAGNTIYFGEGSWLTVV.

The genes are TRBV7-3 and TRBJ2-5; tentative D call: TRBD1 (6 bases). In germline, CDR1 is SGHTA, CDR2 FQGTGA. CDR3 size: 15 residues. V was pared by 6 bases and J by 0 bases, with 14 bases between. The CDR3 reads CASSPKQGNQETQYF. The CDR3 DNA reads TGTGCCAGCAGTCCCAAACAGGGAAACCAAGAGACCCAGTACTTC.

The chain employs TRBV4-3 and TRBJ2-7, with 9 bases matching TRBD2. Germline CDR1 reads LGHNA; CDR2 reads YSLEER. The CDR3 runs 13 residues. The V and J ends lost 2 bases and 4 bases, in that order; junction bases with no gene match: 0. The chain's CDR3 is CASSQLAGYEQYF. CDR3 nucleotides: TGCGCCAGCAGCCAACTAGCGGGGTACGAGCAGTACTTC.

The chain recombines TRBV6-1 with TRBJ1-2; 8 nucleotides agree with TRBD1. The CDR3 extends over 14 amino acids. Unmatched junction bases numbered 7, after V lost 6 bases and J lost 4 bases. Germline CDR1 reads MNHNS; CDR2 reads SASEGT. CDR3 region: CASRNRGSGYGYTF. Here the CDR3 DNA reads TGTGCCAGCAGAAACAGGGGGTCGGGCTATGGCTACACCTTC.

The gene calls are TRBV5-1 and TRBJ2-2; maybe TRBD1 (5 bases). V was shortened by 2 bases and J by 6 bases, with 8 bases between the two germline ends. Per the germline V gene, CDR1 is SGHRS and CDR2 is YFSETQ. There are 13 residues in the CDR3. The CDR3 region has the DNA TGCGCCAGCAGCTTTACAGGCCCCGGGGAGCTGTTTTTT. Translated: CASSFTGPGELFF.

This chain joins TRBV7-9 and TRBJ1-1; D gene unclear. V was trimmed by 1 base and J by 4 bases, leaving 7 bases between them. The CDR3 is 13 residues long. Germline CDR1 is SEHNR and CDR2 is FQNEAQ (reference sequence). CDR3 DNA: TGTGCCAGCAGCTTAGAGGGTACCACTGAAGCTTTCTTT. It codes for CASSLEGTTEAFF.

For the CDR3, the DNA is TGCGCCAGCAGCATACTAGCGGGAAACGACAATGAGCAGTTCTTC. It codes for CASSILAGNDNEQFF. This sequence joins TRBV5-1 and TRBJ2-1; 10 bases fit TRBD2. J was trimmed by 5 bases and V by 4 bases; bases with no gene match: 6. Germline loops: CDR1 SGHRS, CDR2 YFSETQ. This CDR3 is built from 15 residues.

The chain employs TRBV27 and TRBJ1-5; 9 nucleotides line up with TRBD1. From germline, CDR1 is MNHEY and CDR2 SMNVEV (reference sequence). The V and J ends lost 10 bases and 2 bases, in that order; junction bases with no gene match: 12. This CDR3 is built from 16 residues. The CDR3 spells CATRSDRGNGNQPQHF. CDR3 DNA sequence: TGTGCCACCCGATCGGACAGGGGAAACGGCAATCAGCCCCAGCATTTT.